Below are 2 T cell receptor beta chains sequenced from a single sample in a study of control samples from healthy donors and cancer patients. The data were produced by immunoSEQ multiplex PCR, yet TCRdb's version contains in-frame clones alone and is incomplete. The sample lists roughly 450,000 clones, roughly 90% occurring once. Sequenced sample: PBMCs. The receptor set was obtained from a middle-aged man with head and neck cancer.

The CDR3 nucleotides read TGCGCCAGCAGTGAGTCCTGGACACTGGGACTAGCGGGGGAAGAGACCCAGTACTTC. Amino acids: CASSESWTLGLAGEETQYF. The chain has TRBV10-1 and TRBJ2-5, with 14 positions matching TRBD2. Germline CDR1 and CDR2: WNHNN and SYGVQD (reference sequence). The CDR3 loop spans 19 amino acids. Losses at the gene ends were 0 bases for V and 3 bases for J; bases not matched to a gene: 9.

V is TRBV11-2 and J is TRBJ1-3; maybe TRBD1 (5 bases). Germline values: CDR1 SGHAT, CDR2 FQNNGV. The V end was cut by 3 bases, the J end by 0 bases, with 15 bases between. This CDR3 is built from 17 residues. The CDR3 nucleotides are TGTGCCAGCAGCTTTTCCACTTGGGGCTCCTCTGGAAACACCATATATTTT. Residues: CASSFSTWGSSGNTIYF.